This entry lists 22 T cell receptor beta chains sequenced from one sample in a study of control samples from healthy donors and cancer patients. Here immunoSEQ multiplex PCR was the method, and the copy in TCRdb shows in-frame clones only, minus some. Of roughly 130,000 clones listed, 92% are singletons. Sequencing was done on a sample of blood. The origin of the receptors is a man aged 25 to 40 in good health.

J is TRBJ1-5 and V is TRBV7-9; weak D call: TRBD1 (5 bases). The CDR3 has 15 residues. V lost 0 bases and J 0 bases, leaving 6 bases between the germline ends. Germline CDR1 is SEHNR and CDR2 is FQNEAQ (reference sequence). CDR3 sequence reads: CASSLAGDSNQPQHF. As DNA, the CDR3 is TGTGCCAGCAGCTTAGCAGGGGATAGCAATCAGCCCCAGCATTTT.

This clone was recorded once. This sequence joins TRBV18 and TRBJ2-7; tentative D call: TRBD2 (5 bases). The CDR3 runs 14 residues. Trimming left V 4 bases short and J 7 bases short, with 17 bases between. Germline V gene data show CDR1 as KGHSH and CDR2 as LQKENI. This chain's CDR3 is CASSRDSGGIEQYF. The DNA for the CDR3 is TGTGCCAGCTCACGGGATTCAGGAGGAATAGAGCAGTACTTC.

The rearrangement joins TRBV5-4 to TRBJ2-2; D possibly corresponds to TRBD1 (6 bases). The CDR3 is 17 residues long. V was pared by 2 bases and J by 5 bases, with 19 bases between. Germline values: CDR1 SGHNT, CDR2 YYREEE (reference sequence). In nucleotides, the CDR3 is TGTGCCAGCAGCTTTTATCGTTCCAGGGGAAGAACCGGGGAGCTGTTTTTT. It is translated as CASSFYRSRGRTGELFF.

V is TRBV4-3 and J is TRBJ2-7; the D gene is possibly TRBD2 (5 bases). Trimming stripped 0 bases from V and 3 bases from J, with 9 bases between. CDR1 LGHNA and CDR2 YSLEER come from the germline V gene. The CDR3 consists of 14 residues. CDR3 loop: CASSQDVEGYEQYF. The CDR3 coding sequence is TGCGCCAGCAGCCAAGATGTAGAGGGCTACGAGCAGTACTTC.

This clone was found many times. In nucleotides, the CDR3 is TGTGCCAGCAGTGAATCTAGCGGGAGTGGGGGTGAGCAGTTCTTC. Its translation: CASSESSGSGGEQFF. This chain uses TRBV6-4 with TRBJ2-1, with 10 nucleotides matching TRBD2. V shed 3 bases, J shed 9 bases, and the junction held 8 bases outside the gene matches. The CDR3 runs to 15 residues. Germline values: CDR1 MRHNA, CDR2 SNTAGT.

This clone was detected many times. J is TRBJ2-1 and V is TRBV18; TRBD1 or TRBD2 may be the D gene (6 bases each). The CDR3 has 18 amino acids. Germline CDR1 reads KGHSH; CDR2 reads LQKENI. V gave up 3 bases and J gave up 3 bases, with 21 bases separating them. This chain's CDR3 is CASSPSLRRGGSYNEQFF. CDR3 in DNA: TGTGCCAGCTCACCTTCGTTACGTAGAGGGGGGAGCTACAATGAGCAGTTCTTC.

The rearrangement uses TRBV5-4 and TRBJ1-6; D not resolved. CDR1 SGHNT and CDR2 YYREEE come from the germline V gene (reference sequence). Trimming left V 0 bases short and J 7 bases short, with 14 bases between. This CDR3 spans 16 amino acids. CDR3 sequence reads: CASSLAPGPGNSPLHF. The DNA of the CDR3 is TGTGCCAGCAGCTTGGCCCCTGGTCCTGGGAATTCACCCCTCCACTTT.

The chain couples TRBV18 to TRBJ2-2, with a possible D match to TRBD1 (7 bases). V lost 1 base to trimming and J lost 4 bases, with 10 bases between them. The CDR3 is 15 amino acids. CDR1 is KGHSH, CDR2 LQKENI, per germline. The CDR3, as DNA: TGTGCCAGCTCACCACGGCGGGACAGCACCGGGGAGCTGTTTTTT. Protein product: CASSPRRDSTGELFF.

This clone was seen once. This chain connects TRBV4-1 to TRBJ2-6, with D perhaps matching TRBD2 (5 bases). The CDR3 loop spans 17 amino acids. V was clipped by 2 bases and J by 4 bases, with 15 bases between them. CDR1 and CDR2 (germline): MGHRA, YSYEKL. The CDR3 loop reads CASSQPGRGRGANVLTF. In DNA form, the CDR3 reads TGCGCCAGCAGCCAACCCGGACGGGGTAGGGGGGCCAACGTCCTGACTTTC.

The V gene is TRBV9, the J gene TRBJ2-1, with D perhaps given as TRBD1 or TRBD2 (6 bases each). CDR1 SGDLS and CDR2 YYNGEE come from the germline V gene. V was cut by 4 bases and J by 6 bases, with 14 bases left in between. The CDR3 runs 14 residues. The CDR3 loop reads CASSRGVSLNEQFF. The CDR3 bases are TGTGCCAGCAGCAGGGGGGTGTCCCTCAATGAGCAGTTCTTC. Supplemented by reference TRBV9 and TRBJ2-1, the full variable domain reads DSGVTQTPKHLITATGQRVTLRCSPRSGDLSVYWYQQSLDQGLQFLIQYYNGEERAKGNILERFSAQQFPDLHSELNLSSLELGDSALYFCASSRGVSLNEQFFGPGTRLTVL.

The DNA for the CDR3 is TGTGCCACCGGGGACAGAAATGATTACAATGAGCAGTTCTTC. Its translation is CATGDRNDYNEQFF. The chain uses TRBV5-4 and TRBJ2-1, with TRBD1 matching over 7 bases. CDR3 length equals 14 residues. With 9 bases clipped from V and 4 bases from J, the junction kept 10 bases outside the gene matches. Looked up from germline, CDR1 is SGHNT and CDR2 is YYREEE (reference sequence). The full variable domain, in which reference TRBV5-4 and TRBJ2-1 provide the parts outside the CDR3, is ETGVTQSPTHLIKTRGQQVTLRCSSQSGHNTVSWYQQALGQGPQFIFQYYREEENGRGNFPPRFSGLQFPNYSSELNVNALELDDSALYLCATGDRNDYNEQFFGPGTRLTVL.

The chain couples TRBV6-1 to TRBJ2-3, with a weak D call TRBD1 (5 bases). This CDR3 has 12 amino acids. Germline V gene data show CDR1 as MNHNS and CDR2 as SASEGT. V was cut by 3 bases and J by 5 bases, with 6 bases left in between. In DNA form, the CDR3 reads TGTGCCAGCAGTGACAGGGAAGATACGCAGTATTTT. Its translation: CASSDREDTQYF.

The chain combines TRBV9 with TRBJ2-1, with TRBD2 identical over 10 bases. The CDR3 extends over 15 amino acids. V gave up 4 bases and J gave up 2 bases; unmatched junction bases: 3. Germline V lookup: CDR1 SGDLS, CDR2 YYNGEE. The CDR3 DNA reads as TGTGCCAGCAGCTCGGGACTAGCGCCCTACAATGAGCAGTTCTTC. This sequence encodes CASSSGLAPYNEQFF.

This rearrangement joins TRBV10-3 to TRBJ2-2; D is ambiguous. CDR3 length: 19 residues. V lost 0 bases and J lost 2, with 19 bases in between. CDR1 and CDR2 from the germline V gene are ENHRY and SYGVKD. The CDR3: CAISESISELLLNTGELFF. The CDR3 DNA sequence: TGTGCCATCAGTGAGTCGATATCGGAGCTACTTCTAAACACCGGGGAGCTGTTTTTT.

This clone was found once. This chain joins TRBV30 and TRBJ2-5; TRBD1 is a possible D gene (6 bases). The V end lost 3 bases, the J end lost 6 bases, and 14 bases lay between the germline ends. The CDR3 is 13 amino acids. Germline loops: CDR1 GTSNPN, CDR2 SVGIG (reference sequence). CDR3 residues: CAWSLGGEKTQYF. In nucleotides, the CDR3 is TGTGCCTGGAGCCTAGGGGGAGAGAAGACCCAGTACTTC.

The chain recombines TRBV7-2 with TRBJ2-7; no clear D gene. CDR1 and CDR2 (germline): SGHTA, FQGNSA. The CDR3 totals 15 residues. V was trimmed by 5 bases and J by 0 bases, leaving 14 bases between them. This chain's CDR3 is CASSPRGEISYEQYF. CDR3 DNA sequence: TGTGCCAGCAGCCCACGAGGCGAGATCTCCTACGAGCAGTACTTC.

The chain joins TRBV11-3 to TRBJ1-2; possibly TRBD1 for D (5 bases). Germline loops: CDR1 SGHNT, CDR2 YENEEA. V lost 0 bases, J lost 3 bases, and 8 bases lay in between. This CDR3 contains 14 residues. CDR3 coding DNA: TGTGCCAGCAGCTTAGACGGCAGGGACTATGGCTACACCTTC. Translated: CASSLDGRDYGYTF. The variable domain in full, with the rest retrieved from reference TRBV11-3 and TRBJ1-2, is EAGVVQSPRYKIIEKKQPVAFWCNPISGHNTLYWYLQNLGQGPELLIRYENEEAVDDSQLPKDRFSAERLKGVDSTLKIQPAELGDSAVYLCASSLDGRDYGYTFGSGTRLTVV.

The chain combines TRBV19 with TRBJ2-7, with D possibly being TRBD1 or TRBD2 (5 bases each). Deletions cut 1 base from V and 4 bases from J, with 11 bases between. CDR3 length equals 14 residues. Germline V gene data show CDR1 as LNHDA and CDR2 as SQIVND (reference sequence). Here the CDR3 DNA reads TGTGCCAGTAGTATAGGTGGGGGTTCGTACGAGCAGTACTTC. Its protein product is CASSIGGGSYEQYF.

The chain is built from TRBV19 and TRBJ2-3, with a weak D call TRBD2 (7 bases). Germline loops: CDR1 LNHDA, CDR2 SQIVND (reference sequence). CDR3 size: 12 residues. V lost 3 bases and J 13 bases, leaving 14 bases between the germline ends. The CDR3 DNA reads TGTGCCAGTAGTATTTCGGGGGGCGGGAAGTATTTT. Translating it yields CASSISGGGKYF.

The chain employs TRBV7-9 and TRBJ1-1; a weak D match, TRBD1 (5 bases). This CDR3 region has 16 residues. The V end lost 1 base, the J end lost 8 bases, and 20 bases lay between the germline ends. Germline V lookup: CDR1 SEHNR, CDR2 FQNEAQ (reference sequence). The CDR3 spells CASSLEVIGNRHEAFF. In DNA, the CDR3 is TGTGCCAGCAGCTTAGAGGTTATTGGGAACAGGCACGAAGCTTTCTTT.

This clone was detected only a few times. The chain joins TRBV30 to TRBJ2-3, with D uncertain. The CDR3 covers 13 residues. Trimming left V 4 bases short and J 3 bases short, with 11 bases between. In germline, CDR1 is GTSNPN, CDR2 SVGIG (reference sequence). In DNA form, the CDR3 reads TGTGCCTGGAAAGGCCCGGGTACAGATACGCAGTATTTT. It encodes CAWKGPGTDTQYF.

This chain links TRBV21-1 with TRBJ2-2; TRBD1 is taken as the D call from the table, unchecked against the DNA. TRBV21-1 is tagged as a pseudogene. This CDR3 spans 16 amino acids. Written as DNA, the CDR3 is TGTGCCAGCAGCAACCACAGGGGGCGGGACACCGGGGAGCTGTTTTTT. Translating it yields CASSNHRGRDTGELFF.